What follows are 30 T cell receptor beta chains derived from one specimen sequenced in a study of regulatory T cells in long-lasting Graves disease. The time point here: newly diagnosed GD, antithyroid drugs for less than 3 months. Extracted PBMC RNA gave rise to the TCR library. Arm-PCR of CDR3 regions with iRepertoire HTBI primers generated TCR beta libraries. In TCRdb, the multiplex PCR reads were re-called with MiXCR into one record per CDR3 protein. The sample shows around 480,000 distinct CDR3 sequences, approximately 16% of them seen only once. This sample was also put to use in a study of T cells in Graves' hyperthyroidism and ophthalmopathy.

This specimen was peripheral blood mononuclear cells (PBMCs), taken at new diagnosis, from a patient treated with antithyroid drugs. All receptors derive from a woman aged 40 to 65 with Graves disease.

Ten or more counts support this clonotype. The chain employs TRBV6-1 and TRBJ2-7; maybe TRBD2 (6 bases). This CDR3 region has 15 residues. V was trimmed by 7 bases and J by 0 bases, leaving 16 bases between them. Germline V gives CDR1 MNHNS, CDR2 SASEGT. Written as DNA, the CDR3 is TGTGCCAGCACTACCGGGACTTCGAGCTCCTACGAGCAGTACTTC. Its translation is CASTTGTSSSYEQYF.

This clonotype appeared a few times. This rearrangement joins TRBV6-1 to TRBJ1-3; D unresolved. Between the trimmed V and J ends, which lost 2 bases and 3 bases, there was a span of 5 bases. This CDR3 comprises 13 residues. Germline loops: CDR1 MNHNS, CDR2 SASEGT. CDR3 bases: TGTGCCAGCAGTGAATATTTTGGAAACACCATATATTTT. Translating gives CASSEYFGNTIYF.

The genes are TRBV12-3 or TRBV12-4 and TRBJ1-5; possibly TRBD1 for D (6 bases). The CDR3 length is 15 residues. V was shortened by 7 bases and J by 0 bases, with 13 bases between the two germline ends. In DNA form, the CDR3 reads TGTGCCAGCAATGGTAGGACAGTTAGCAATCAGCCCCAGCATTTT. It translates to CASNGRTVSNQPQHF.

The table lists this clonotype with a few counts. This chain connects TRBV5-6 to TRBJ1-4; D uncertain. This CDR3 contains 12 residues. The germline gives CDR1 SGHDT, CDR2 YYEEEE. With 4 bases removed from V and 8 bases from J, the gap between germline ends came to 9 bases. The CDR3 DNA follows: TGTGCCAGCAGCCGTATAGGGGAAAAACTGTTTTTT. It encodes CASSRIGEKLFF.

The CDR3 spells CASSEQRAGETQYF. The DNA for the CDR3 is TGCGCCAGCAGCGAACAGAGGGCGGGGGAGACCCAGTACTTC. The genes are TRBV5-1 and TRBJ2-5, with TRBD2 as a possible D gene (6 bases). V lost 4 bases, J lost 5 bases, and 15 bases lay in between. Germline V gives CDR1 SGHRS, CDR2 YFSETQ. This CDR3 contains 14 residues.

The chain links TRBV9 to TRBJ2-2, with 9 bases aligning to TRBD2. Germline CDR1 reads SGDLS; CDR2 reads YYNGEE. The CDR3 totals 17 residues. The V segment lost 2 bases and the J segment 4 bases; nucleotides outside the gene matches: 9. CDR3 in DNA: TGTGCCAGCAGCGTCCTTGGGGGTAGCGGGGGCACCGGGGAGCTGTTTTTT. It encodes CASSVLGGSGGTGELFF.

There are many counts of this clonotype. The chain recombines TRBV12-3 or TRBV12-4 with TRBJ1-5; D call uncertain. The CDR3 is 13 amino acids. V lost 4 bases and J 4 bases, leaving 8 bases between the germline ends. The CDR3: CASSSELNQPQHF. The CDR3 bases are TGTGCCAGCAGTTCTGAGCTGAATCAGCCCCAGCATTTT.

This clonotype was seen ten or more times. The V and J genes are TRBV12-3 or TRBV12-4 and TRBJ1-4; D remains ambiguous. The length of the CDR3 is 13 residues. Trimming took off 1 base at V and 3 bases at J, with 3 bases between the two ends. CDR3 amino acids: CASSLGPNEKLFF. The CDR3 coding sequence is TGTGCCAGCAGTTTAGGGCCTAATGAAAAACTGTTTTTT.

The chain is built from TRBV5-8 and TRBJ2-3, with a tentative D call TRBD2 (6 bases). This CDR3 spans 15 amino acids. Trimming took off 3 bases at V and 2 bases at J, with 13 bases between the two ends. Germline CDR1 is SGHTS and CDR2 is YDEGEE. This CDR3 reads CASSYGTEFTDTQYF. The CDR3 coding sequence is TGTGCCAGCAGCTACGGGACTGAATTCACAGATACGCAGTATTTT.

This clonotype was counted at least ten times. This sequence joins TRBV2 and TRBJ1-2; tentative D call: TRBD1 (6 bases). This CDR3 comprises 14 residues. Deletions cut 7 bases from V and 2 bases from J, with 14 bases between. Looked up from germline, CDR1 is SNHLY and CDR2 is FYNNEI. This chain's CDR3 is CASKQQGMNYGYTF. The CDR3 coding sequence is TGTGCCAGCAAACAACAGGGTATGAACTATGGCTACACCTTC.

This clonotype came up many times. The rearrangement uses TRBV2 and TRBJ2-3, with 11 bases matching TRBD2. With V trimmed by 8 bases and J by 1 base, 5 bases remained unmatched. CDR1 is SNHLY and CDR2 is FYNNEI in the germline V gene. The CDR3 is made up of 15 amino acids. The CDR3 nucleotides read TGTGCCAGCCGACTACTAGCGGGGGGCACAGATACGCAGTATTTT. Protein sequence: CASRLLAGGTDTQYF. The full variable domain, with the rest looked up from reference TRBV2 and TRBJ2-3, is EPEVTQTPSHQVTQMGQEVILRCVPISNHLYFYWYRQILGQKVEFLVSFYNNEISEKSEIFDDQFSVERPDGSNFTLKIRSTKLEDSAMYFCASRLLAGGTDTQYFGPGTRLTVL.

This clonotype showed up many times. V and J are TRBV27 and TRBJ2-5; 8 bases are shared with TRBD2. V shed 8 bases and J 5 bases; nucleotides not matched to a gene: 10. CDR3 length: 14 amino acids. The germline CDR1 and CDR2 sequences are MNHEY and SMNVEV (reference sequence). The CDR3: CASARAGVAETQYF. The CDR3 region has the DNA TGTGCCAGCGCCCGAGCGGGGGTAGCGGAGACCCAGTACTTC.

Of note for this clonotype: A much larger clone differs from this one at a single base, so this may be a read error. CDR3 protein: CASSFVAGFSTDTLYF. The CDR3 nucleotides read TGTGCCAGCAGTTTCGTAGCGGGGTTTAGCACAGATACGCTGTATTTT. This chain connects TRBV12-3 or TRBV12-4 to TRBJ2-3; 8 positions agree with TRBD2. CDR3 length equals 16 residues.

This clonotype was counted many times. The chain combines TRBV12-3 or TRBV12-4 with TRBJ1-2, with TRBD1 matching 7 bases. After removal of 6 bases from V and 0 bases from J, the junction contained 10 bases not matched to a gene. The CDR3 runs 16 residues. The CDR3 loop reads CASRPGQKSANYGYTF. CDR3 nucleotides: TGTGCCAGCAGGCCGGGACAGAAATCTGCTAACTATGGCTACACCTTC.

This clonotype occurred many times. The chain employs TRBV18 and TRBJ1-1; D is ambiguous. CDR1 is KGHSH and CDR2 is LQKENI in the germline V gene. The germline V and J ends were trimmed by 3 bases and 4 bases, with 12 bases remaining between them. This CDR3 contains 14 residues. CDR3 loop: CASSPRIFGTEAFF. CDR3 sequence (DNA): TGTGCCAGCTCACCCAGAATATTCGGCACTGAAGCTTTCTTT.

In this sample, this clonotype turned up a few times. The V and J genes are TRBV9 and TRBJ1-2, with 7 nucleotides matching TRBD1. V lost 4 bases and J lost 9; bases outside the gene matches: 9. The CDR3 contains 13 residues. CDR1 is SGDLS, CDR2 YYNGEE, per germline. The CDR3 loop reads CASSSDRERSYTF. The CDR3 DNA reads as TGTGCCAGCAGCTCCGACAGGGAGAGGAGCTACACCTTC.

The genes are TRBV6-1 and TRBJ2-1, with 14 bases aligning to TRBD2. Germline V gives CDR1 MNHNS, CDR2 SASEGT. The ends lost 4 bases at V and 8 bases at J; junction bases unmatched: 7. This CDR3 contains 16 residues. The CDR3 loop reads CASSGRLAGGRDEQFF. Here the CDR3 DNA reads TGTGCCAGCAGTGGACGACTAGCGGGGGGGCGGGATGAGCAGTTCTTC.

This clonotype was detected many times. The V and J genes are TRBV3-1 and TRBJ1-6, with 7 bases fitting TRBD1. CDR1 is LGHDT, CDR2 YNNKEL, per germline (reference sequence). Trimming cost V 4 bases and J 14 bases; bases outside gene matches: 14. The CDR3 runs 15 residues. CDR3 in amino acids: CASSRFGQAAAALHF. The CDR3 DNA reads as TGTGCCAGCAGCCGATTCGGACAGGCCGCGGCGGCCCTCCACTTT.

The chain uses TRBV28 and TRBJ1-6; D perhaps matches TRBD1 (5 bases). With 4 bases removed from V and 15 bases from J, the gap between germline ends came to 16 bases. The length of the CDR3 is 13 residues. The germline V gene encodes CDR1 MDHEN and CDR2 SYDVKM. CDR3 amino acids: CASSSRGASGLHF. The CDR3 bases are TGTGCCAGCAGTTCCCGTGGGGCTAGTGGCCTCCACTTT.

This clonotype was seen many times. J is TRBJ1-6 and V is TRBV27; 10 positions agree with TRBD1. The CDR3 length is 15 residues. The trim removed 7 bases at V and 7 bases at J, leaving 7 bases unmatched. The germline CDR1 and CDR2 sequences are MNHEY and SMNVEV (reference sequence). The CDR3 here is CASTKTGQGNSPLHF. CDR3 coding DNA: TGTGCCAGCACAAAGACGGGACAGGGGAATTCACCCCTCCACTTT.

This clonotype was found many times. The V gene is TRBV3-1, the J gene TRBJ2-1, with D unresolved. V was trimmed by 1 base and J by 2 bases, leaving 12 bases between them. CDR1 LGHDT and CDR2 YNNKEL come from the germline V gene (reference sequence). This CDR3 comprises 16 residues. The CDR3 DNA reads TGTGCCAGCAGCCAAGGATTTCACAGTCCCTACAATGAGCAGTTCTTC. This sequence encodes CASSQGFHSPYNEQFF.

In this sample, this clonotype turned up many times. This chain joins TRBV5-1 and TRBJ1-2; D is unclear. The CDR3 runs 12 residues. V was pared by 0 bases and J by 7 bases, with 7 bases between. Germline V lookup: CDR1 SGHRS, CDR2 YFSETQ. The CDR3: CASSLEGAGYTF. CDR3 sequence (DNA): TGCGCCAGCAGCTTGGAGGGCGCTGGCTACACCTTC.

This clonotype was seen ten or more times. This CDR3 reads CASRRTGASYGYTF. The CDR3 nucleotides read TGTGCCAGCAGGCGCACGGGTGCCTCCTATGGCTACACCTTC. The chain joins TRBV27 to TRBJ1-2, with no clear D. This CDR3 is 14 amino acids long. V was cut by 6 bases and J by 4 bases, with 15 bases left in between. Germline CDR1 reads MNHEY; CDR2 reads SMNVEV (reference sequence).

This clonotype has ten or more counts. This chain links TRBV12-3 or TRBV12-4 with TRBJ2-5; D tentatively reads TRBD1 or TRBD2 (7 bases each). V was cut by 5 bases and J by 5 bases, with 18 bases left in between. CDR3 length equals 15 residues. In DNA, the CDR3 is TGTGCCAGCAGTCCAGGGGGGGCAGGAGGGGAGACCCAGTACTTC. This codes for CASSPGGAGGETQYF.

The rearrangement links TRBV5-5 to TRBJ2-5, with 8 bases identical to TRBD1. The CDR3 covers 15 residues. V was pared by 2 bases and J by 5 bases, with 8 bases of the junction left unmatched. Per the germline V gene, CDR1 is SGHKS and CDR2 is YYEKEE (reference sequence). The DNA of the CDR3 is TGTGCCAGCAGCTTCATGGGCCCAGGGGGCGAGACCCAGTACTTC. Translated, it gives CASSFMGPGGETQYF.

The CDR3 is CSVGTSGGSSTDTQYF. The CDR3 DNA reads as TGCAGCGTCGGGACTAGCGGGGGGTCTAGCACAGATACGCAGTATTTT. The chain links TRBV29-1 to TRBJ2-3, with 15 bases aligning to TRBD2. The CDR3 is 16 amino acids. Germline CDR1 SQVTM, CDR2 ANQGSEA. Germline trimming cut 6 bases from V and 0 bases from J; bases unmatched to any gene: 4.

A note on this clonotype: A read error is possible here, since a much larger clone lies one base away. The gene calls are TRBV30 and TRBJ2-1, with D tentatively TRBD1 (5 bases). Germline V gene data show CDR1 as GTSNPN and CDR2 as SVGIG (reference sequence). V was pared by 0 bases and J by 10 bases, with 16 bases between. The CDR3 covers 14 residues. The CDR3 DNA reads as TGTGCCTGGAGTGTACAGGCCACCACCTACGAGCAGTTCTTC. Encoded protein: CAWSVQATTYEQFF.

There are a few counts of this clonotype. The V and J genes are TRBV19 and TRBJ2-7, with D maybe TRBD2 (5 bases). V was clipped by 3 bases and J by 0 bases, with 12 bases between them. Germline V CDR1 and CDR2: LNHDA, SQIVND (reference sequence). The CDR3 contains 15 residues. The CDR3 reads CASSIDGLSSYEQYF. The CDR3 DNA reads TGTGCCAGTAGTATTGATGGACTGAGCTCCTACGAGCAGTACTTC.

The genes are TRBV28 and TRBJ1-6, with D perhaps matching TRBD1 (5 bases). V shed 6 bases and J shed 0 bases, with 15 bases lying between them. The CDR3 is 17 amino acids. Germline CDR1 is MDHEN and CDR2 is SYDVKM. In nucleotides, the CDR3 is TGTGCCAGCAGCCTGGGGGGGACCCCCTCCTATAATTCACCCCTCCACTTT. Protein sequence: CASSLGGTPSYNSPLHF.

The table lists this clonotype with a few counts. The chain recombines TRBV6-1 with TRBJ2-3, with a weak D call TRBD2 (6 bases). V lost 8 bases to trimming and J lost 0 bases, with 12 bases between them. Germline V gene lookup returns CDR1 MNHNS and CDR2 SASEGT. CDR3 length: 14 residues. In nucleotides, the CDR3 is TGTGCCAGCGCGGCGGGGACTAGCACAGATACGCAGTATTTT. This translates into CASAAGTSTDTQYF.